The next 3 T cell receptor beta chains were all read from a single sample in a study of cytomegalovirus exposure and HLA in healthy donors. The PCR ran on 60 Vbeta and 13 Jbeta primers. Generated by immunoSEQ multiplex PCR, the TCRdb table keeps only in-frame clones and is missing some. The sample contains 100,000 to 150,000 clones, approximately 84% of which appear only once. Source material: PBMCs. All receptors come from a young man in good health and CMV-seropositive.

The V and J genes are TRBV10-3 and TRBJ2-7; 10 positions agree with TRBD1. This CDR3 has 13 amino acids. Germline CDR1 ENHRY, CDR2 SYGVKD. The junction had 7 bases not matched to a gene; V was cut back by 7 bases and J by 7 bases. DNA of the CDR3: TGTGCCATCACCTGGACAGGGGGGGGTGAGCAGTACTTC. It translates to CAITWTGGGEQYF.

The CDR3: CASSSGGTGFTEAFF. The CDR3 DNA reads as TGTGCCAGCAGCTCTGGGGGAACAGGGTTTACTGAAGCTTTCTTT. This chain joins TRBV13 and TRBJ1-1; D possibly corresponds to TRBD1 (6 bases). The CDR3 extends over 15 amino acids. The V end was cut by 4 bases, the J end by 5 bases, with 17 bases between. Per the germline V gene, CDR1 is PRHDT and CDR2 is FYEKMQ (reference sequence).

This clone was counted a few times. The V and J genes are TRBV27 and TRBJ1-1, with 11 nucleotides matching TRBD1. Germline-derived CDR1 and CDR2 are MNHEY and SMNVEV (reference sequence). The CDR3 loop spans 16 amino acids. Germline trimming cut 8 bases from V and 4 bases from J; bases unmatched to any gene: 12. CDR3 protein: CASGIRTGTGGTEAFF. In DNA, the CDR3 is TGTGCCAGCGGAATCCGAACCGGGACAGGGGGCACTGAAGCTTTCTTT.